This is a list of T cell receptor beta chains from one sample in a study of Graves' ophthalmopathy and Graves' hyperthyroidism. One entry per CDR3 protein, called by TCRdb with MiXCR from the multiplex PCR reads. In the table there are hundreds of thousands of distinct CDR3 sequences, about a fifth of which are singletons. The specimen sequenced was peripheral blood. The receptors stem from a woman under 30 with stable Graves' hyperthyroidism. Some clones in this sample may be carry-over from other donors' samples. Each CDR3 is given with its conserved first and last residue. Each record gives: D gene, CDR3 length, clone size, J gene, V gene, CDR3 protein, CDR3 DNA. A D gene is named only where the DNA matches it firmly. Size tells how often a clone was seen (once, few, many) or the class of an expanded clone, and some rows leave it out.

TRBD1	15	few	TRBJ1-2	TRBV7-9	CASSWSGTVNYGYTF	TGTGCCAGCAGCTGGTCCGGGACAGTCAACTATGGCTACACCTTC
TRBD2	15	-	TRBJ2-5	TRBV7-8	CASSKRTSGGKTQYF	TGTGCCAGCAGCAAACGGACTAGCGGGGGCAAGACCCAGTACTTC
-	13	many	TRBJ2-7	TRBV12-3/TRBV12-4	CASSFGAVYEQYF	TGTGCCAGCAGTTTCGGGGCCGTCTACGAGCAGTACTTC
-	14	many	TRBJ1-1	TRBV20-1	CSAPGRQGNTEAFF	TGCAGTGCGCCCGGGAGGCAGGGGAACACTGAAGCTTTCTTT
-	15	many	TRBJ1-5	TRBV6-1	CASSERVFSNQPQHF	TGTGCCAGCAGTGAACGCGTATTTAGCAATCAGCCCCAGCATTTT
-	13	-	TRBJ1-5	TRBV4-1	CASSHTDGQPQHF	TGCGCCAGCAGCCATACGGACGGGCAGCCCCAGCATTTT
-	16	many	TRBJ2-6	TRBV6-6	CASVRDVGSGANVLTF	TGTGCCAGCGTCCGGGACGTCGGCTCTGGGGCCAACGTCCTGACTTTC
TRBD1	14	few	TRBJ2-2	TRBV20-1	CSASGDRDSGELFF	TGCAGTGCTAGCGGAGACAGGGACAGCGGGGAGCTGTTTTTT
-	15	many	TRBJ1-1	TRBV6-5	CASSLGGHTNTEAFF	TGTGCCAGCAGCCTCGGCGGGCATACGAACACTGAAGCTTTCTTT
-	15	many	TRBJ1-1	TRBV5-6	CASSTSPNGGTEAFF	TGTGCCAGCAGCACTTCCCCCAACGGGGGTACTGAAGCTTTCTTT
-	13	once	TRBJ1-2	TRBV24-1	CATSDRTGYGYTF	TGTGCCACCAGTGACAGGACGGGCTATGGCTACACCTTC
-	12	many	TRBJ2-7	TRBV5-1	CASSLEAYEQYF	TGCGCCAGCAGCTTGGAGGCCTACGAGCAGTACTTC
-	15	many	TRBJ1-6	TRBV12-3/TRBV12-4	CASSFHSPYNSPLHF	TGTGCCAGCAGTTTTCATTCTCCCTATAATTCACCCCTCCACTTT
-	13	many	TRBJ2-7	TRBV29-1	CSVEERSPYEQYF	TGCAGCGTTGAAGAGCGGTCCCCCTACGAGCAGTACTTC
TRBD1	14	many	TRBJ1-5	TRBV27	CASSPDRVNQPQHF	TGTGCCAGCAGTCCCGACAGGGTAAATCAGCCCCAGCATTTT
TRBD2	15	many	TRBJ2-7	TRBV2	CASRGTSGETYEQYF	TGTGCCAGCAGGGGGACTAGCGGGGAAACCTACGAGCAGTACTTC
-	16	-	TRBJ2-2	TRBV5-1	CASSLDRPSNTGELFF	TGCGCCAGCAGCTTGGACAGACCCTCGAACACCGGGGAGCTGTTTTTT
-	15	-	TRBJ2-7	TRBV7-9	CASSLPGVPSYEQYF	TGTGCCAGCAGCTTGCCCGGGGTCCCCTCCTACGAGCAGTACTTC
TRBD1	17	many	TRBJ1-2	TRBV10-3	CAISPPGQRDTDYGYTF	TGTGCCATCAGCCCGCCGGGACAGCGGGATACCGACTATGGCTACACCTTC
-	15	many	TRBJ1-1	TRBV7-9	CASSPNRASNTEAFF	TGTGCCAGCAGCCCAAACAGGGCTTCGAACACTGAAGCTTTCTTT
TRBD2	13	many	TRBJ2-7	TRBV19	CASRSTSVDEQYF	TGTGCCAGTAGGTCGACTAGCGTAGACGAGCAGTACTTC
-	13	many	TRBJ2-5	TRBV20-1	CSAHRAGAATQYF	TGCAGTGCGCACAGGGCTGGGGCGGCGACCCAGTACTTC
TRBD1	15	many	TRBJ2-5	TRBV7-7	CASSLGGQGRETQYF	TGTGCCAGCAGCTTAGGGGGACAGGGGAGAGAGACCCAGTACTTC
TRBD1	12	few	TRBJ1-6	TRBV2	CARRQGASPLHF	TGTGCCCGACGACAGGGGGCCTCACCCCTCCACTTT
-	12	-	TRBJ1-6	TRBV6-2/TRBV6-3	CASSLFEGPLRF	TGTGCCAGCAGCCTCTTCGAAGGGCCCCTCCGCTTT
TRBD1	16	-	TRBJ1-6	TRBV28	CASSLGTDSYNSPLHF	TGTGCCAGCAGTTTGGGGACAGACTCCTATAATTCACCCCTCCACTTT
-	18	-	TRBJ1-1	TRBV3-1	CASSQEWAPLKLNTEAFF	TGTGCCAGCAGCCAAGAATGGGCACCCCTTAAGTTGAACACTGAAGCTTTCTTT
-	17	many	TRBJ1-3	TRBV9	CASSGLQRSSSGNTIYF	TGTGCCAGCAGCGGCTTACAACGGTCAAGCTCTGGAAACACCATATATTTT
TRBD1	15	many	TRBJ1-1	TRBV19	CASSSRTGVTTEAFF	TGTGCCAGTAGTTCCCGGACAGGGGTGACCACTGAAGCTTTCTTT
TRBD1	16	many	TRBJ1-2	TRBV6-2/TRBV6-3	CASSYGEGAGNYGYTF	TGTGCCAGCAGTTACGGTGAGGGGGCCGGTAACTATGGCTACACCTTC
TRBD1	17	many	TRBJ1-1	TRBV20-1	CSANNRGQRPLNTEAFF	TGCAGTGCTAATAACCGGGGACAGCGACCTCTGAACACTGAAGCTTTCTTT
-	14	-	TRBJ1-1	TRBV12-3/TRBV12-4	CASATSAGGTEAFF	TGTGCCAGCGCCACCTCTGCGGGAGGGACTGAAGCTTTCTTT
-	13	many	TRBJ2-7	TRBV27	CASRGGFSYEQYF	TGTGCCAGCCGCGGGGGCTTCTCCTACGAGCAGTACTTC
-	15	many	TRBJ1-5	TRBV6-1	CASSPNPGANQPQHF	TGTGCCAGCAGCCCCAACCCGGGGGCCAATCAGCCCCAGCATTTT
-	14	many	TRBJ2-2	TRBV28	CASSSAQGTGELFF	TGTGCCAGCAGTTCGGCTCAAGGCACCGGGGAGCTGTTTTTT
-	13	many	TRBJ2-5	TRBV5-1	CASYLARQETQYF	TGCGCCAGCTATCTGGCGCGCCAAGAGACCCAGTACTTC
-	13	many	TRBJ2-7	TRBV9	CASSVDTDRGQYF	TGTGCCAGCAGCGTTGACACCGACCGGGGGCAGTACTTC
TRBD2	14	-	TRBJ2-7	TRBV6-5	CASSSRLAGGCEYF	TGTGCCAGCAGTTCCCGACTAGCGGGAGGGTGTGAGTACTTC
-	13	few	TRBJ1-5	TRBV10-3	CAISESQGQPQHF	TGTGCCATCAGTGAGTCGCAGGGCCAGCCCCAGCATTTT
-	14	few	TRBJ2-5	TRBV5-1	CASRVPLEGETQYF	TGCGCCAGCAGGGTCCCACTAGAGGGGGAGACCCAGTACTTC
TRBD1	17	few	TRBJ1-1	TRBV18	CASSDRDLGSMNTEAFF	TGTGCCAGCTCAGACAGGGACCTAGGTTCCATGAACACTGAAGCTTTCTTT
TRBD1	15	many	TRBJ1-3	TRBV11-2	CASSSGQGEGNTIYF	TGTGCCAGCAGCTCCGGACAGGGGGAAGGAAACACCATATATTTT
TRBD1	14	-	TRBJ2-5	TRBV2	CASDDGQVQETQYF	TGTGCCAGCGACGACGGACAGGTCCAAGAGACCCAGTACTTC
-	15	-	TRBJ2-2	TRBV6-1	CASNGRLTNTGELFF	TGTGCCAGCAATGGGAGGTTAACGAACACCGGGGAGCTGTTTTTT
TRBD1	13	few	TRBJ1-1	TRBV2	CASRRDRTSEAFF	TGTGCCAGCAGAAGGGACAGGACGTCTGAAGCTTTCTTT
TRBD2	19	few	TRBJ2-5	TRBV4-1	CASSADFGSGRRVGETQYF	TGCGCCAGCAGCGCCGACTTTGGTAGCGGGAGGCGAGTAGGAGAGACCCAGTACTTC
TRBD1	13	many	TRBJ1-2	TRBV19	CASSMGQGFGYTF	TGTGCCAGTAGTATGGGACAGGGTTTTGGCTACACCTTC
-	13	many	TRBJ2-7	TRBV19	CASSPDGGTEQYF	TGTGCCAGTAGTCCTGATGGGGGTACCGAGCAGTACTTC
-	12	-	TRBJ1-5	TRBV7-9	CASSPAAQPQHF	TGTGCCAGCAGCCCCGCGGCTCAGCCCCAGCATTTT
TRBD1	14	many	TRBJ1-6	TRBV5-1	CASSHRDRGSPLHF	TGCGCCAGCAGCCACCGGGACAGGGGTTCACCCCTCCACTTT
-	14	many	TRBJ1-1	TRBV5-1	CASSLYSQNTEAFF	TGCGCCAGCAGCTTGTACTCCCAGAACACTGAAGCTTTCTTT
-	13	many	TRBJ2-5	TRBV6-2/TRBV6-3	CASSPQGRETQYF	TGTGCCAGCAGCCCACAGGGACGGGAGACCCAGTACTTC
-	14	few	TRBJ2-5	TRBV6-1	CASTSGRHQETQYF	TGTGCCAGCACCTCAGGGCGGCACCAAGAGACCCAGTACTTC
-	16	many	TRBJ2-2	TRBV2	CASSEAPTSNTGELFF	TGTGCCAGCAGTGAAGCGCCGACATCTAACACCGGGGAGCTGTTTTTT
TRBD1	14	many	TRBJ2-7	TRBV6-1	CASSAGQEPYEQYF	TGTGCCAGCAGTGCCGGACAGGAGCCCTACGAGCAGTACTTC
-	15	many	TRBJ1-2	TRBV3-1	CASSQDLGNGYGYTF	TGTGCCAGCAGCCAAGATTTGGGAAACGGCTATGGCTACACCTTC
-	15	many	TRBJ1-5	TRBV9	CASSHIIQGNQPQHF	TGTGCCAGCAGCCATATTATACAGGGTAATCAGCCCCAGCATTTT